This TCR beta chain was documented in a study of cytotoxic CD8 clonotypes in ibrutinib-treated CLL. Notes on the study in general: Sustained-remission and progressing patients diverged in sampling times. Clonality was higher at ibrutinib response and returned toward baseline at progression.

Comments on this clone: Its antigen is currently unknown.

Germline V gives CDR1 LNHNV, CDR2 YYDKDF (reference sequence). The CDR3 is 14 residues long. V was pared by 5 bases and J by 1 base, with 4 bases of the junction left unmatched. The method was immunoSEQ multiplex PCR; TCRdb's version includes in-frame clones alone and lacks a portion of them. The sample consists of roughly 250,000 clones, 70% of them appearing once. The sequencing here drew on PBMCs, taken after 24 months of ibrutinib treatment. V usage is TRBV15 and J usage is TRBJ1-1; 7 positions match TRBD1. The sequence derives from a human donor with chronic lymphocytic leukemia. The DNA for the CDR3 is TGTGCCACCAGCTGGGGACAGAGGAACACTGAAGCTTTCTTT. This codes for CATSWGQRNTEAFF.